The rows below give T cell receptor beta chains drawn from one sample of a study of blood T cell repertoires in COVID-19. Assay: immunoSEQ multiplex PCR; the TCRdb copy retains only in-frame clones and omits some. The sample holds about 49,000 clones, 70% to 90% seen once. The sample taken for sequencing was peripheral blood. The receptors stem from a man aged 40-49 years with active COVID-19. Both conserved end residues are part of each CDR3. The order of the fields is CDR3 length, V gene, J gene, D gene, clone size, CDR3 DNA, CDR3 protein. The D gene is left open where the match is weak. Rows give clone size only sometimes, using once, few, many, or a class for an expanded clone.

len: 13; v_gene: TRBV10-3; j_gene: TRBJ1-1; d_gene: TRBD1; abundance: .; CDR3nt: TGTGCCATCAAGGGACAGGGGGACACTGAAGCTTTCTTT; CDR3aa: CAIKGQGDTEAFF
len: 16; v_gene: TRBV27; j_gene: TRBJ2-2; d_gene: .; abundance: once; CDR3nt: TGTGCCAGCAGTCGTCCCGGGACCCTCAGGGGCGGGGAGCTGTTTTTT; CDR3aa: CASSRPGTLRGGELFF
len: 15; v_gene: TRBV19; j_gene: TRBJ2-3; d_gene: .; abundance: .; CDR3nt: TGTGCCACTCAGGACACTATTCGTCCCACAGATACGCAGTATTTT; CDR3aa: CATQDTIRPTDTQYF
len: 15; v_gene: TRBV24-1; j_gene: TRBJ2-7; d_gene: TRBD2; abundance: .; CDR3nt: TGTGCCACCAGTGATTTGACTAGCGGAGACTACGAGCAGTACTTC; CDR3aa: CATSDLTSGDYEQYF
len: 16; v_gene: TRBV3-1/TRBV3-2; j_gene: TRBJ2-3; d_gene: TRBD2; abundance: .; CDR3nt: TGTGCCAGCAGCCGAAGGAAGACTAGCGGGAAGGATACGCAGTATTTT; CDR3aa: CASSRRKTSGKDTQYF
len: 16; v_gene: TRBV9; j_gene: TRBJ2-1; d_gene: TRBD2; abundance: .; CDR3nt: TGTGCCAGCAGCGCACGACTAGCGGGAGGGGGCAATGAGCAGTTCTTC; CDR3aa: CASSARLAGGGNEQFF
len: 13; v_gene: TRBV28; j_gene: TRBJ2-7; d_gene: TRBD1; abundance: .; CDR3nt: TGTGCCAGCAGGGGGACAGGAATATACGAGCAGTACTTC; CDR3aa: CASRGTGIYEQYF
len: 14; v_gene: TRBV19; j_gene: TRBJ1-4; d_gene: TRBD1; abundance: .; CDR3nt: TGTGCCAGCCTGGACAGGGGCCTTGGGGAAAAACTGTTTTTT; CDR3aa: CASLDRGLGEKLFF
len: 14; v_gene: TRBV11-2; j_gene: TRBJ2-7; d_gene: TRBD2; abundance: .; CDR3nt: TGTGCCAGCAGCCCGGGACTAGCGTCCTACGAGCAGTACTTC; CDR3aa: CASSPGLASYEQYF
len: 13; v_gene: TRBV10-2; j_gene: TRBJ1-6; d_gene: .; abundance: .; CDR3nt: TGCGCCAGCAACCGCGGGCCGGATTCACCCCTCCACTTT; CDR3aa: CASNRGPDSPLHF
len: 15; v_gene: TRBV27; j_gene: TRBJ2-7; d_gene: TRBD1; abundance: .; CDR3nt: TGTGCCAGCAGTTCGCGGGACAGGGGGAGATACGAGCAGTACTTC; CDR3aa: CASSSRDRGRYEQYF
len: 16; v_gene: TRBV3-1/TRBV3-2; j_gene: TRBJ1-1; d_gene: TRBD1; abundance: .; CDR3nt: TGTGCCAGCAGCCCTTGGGACAGGGGGCGCGGGACTGAAGCTTTCTTT; CDR3aa: CASSPWDRGRGTEAFF
len: 15; v_gene: TRBV6-4; j_gene: TRBJ2-3; d_gene: TRBD2; abundance: .; CDR3nt: TGTGCCAGCAGTGACTCAGCGGGATCGGGAGATACGCAGTATTTT; CDR3aa: CASSDSAGSGDTQYF
len: 13; v_gene: TRBV14; j_gene: TRBJ2-3; d_gene: .; abundance: .; CDR3nt: TGTGCCAGCAGCCGAGTGGTCCCAGATACGCAGTATTTT; CDR3aa: CASSRVVPDTQYF
len: 15; v_gene: TRBV2; j_gene: TRBJ2-1; d_gene: .; abundance: .; CDR3nt: TGTGCCAGCAGTGCCTACGCACGAACCTACAATGAGCAGTTCTTC; CDR3aa: CASSAYARTYNEQFF
len: 16; v_gene: TRBV9; j_gene: TRBJ2-3; d_gene: TRBD2; abundance: .; CDR3nt: TGTGCCAGCAGCCACCCGGGACTAGCGGTCCCAGATACGCAGTATTTT; CDR3aa: CASSHPGLAVPDTQYF
len: 15; v_gene: TRBV28; j_gene: TRBJ2-4; d_gene: TRBD2; abundance: .; CDR3nt: TGTGCCAGCAGGCCGACTAGCGGAGGCCAAAACATTCAGTACTTC; CDR3aa: CASRPTSGGQNIQYF
len: 16; v_gene: TRBV3-1/TRBV3-2; j_gene: TRBJ1-1; d_gene: TRBD1; abundance: .; CDR3nt: TGTGCCAGCAGCCAAGGAGGAAACAGGGGGGGCACTGAAGCTTTCTTT; CDR3aa: CASSQGGNRGGTEAFF
len: 12; v_gene: TRBV29-1; j_gene: TRBJ1-2; d_gene: .; abundance: .; CDR3nt: TGCAGCGTCCACAGAGAGAACTATGGCTACACCTTC; CDR3aa: CSVHRENYGYTF
len: 12; v_gene: TRBV30; j_gene: TRBJ2-2; d_gene: TRBD1; abundance: once; CDR3nt: TGTGCCTGGGCCCAGGGGGCCGGGGAGCTGTTTTTT; CDR3aa: CAWAQGAGELFF
len: 15; v_gene: TRBV29-1; j_gene: TRBJ1-3; d_gene: TRBD1; abundance: .; CDR3nt: TGCAGCGTTGGGATCCAGGGGGCGCGGGGAAACACCATATATTTT; CDR3aa: CSVGIQGARGNTIYF
len: 16; v_gene: TRBV3-1/TRBV3-2; j_gene: TRBJ1-3; d_gene: TRBD1; abundance: .; CDR3nt: TGTGCCAGCAGCCAAGCCCCACAGGGGTTTGGAAACACCATATATTTT; CDR3aa: CASSQAPQGFGNTIYF
len: 13; v_gene: TRBV15; j_gene: TRBJ2-1; d_gene: .; abundance: .; CDR3nt: TGTGCCACCAGCAAGACAGTCTACAATGAGCAGTTCTTC; CDR3aa: CATSKTVYNEQFF
len: 15; v_gene: TRBV28; j_gene: TRBJ1-2; d_gene: .; abundance: .; CDR3nt: TGTGCCAGCAGTTTATTTGCAGGCTCTAACTATGGCTACACCTTC; CDR3aa: CASSLFAGSNYGYTF
len: 15; v_gene: TRBV21-1; j_gene: TRBJ2-7; d_gene: .; abundance: few; CDR3nt: TGTGCCAGCAGCAAAGGGACAGGGGGCTCCTACGAGCAGTACTTC; CDR3aa: CASSKGTGGSYEQYF
len: 15; v_gene: TRBV19; j_gene: TRBJ1-2; d_gene: TRBD1; abundance: .; CDR3nt: TGTGCCAGTAGTTCCTGGACAGGAGCTAACTATGGCTACACCTTC; CDR3aa: CASSSWTGANYGYTF
len: 16; v_gene: TRBV25-1; j_gene: TRBJ2-1; d_gene: .; abundance: .; CDR3nt: TGTGCCAGCAGTGAAAGTTTACAGAGCTCCTACAATGAGCAGTTCTTC; CDR3aa: CASSESLQSSYNEQFF
len: 13; v_gene: TRBV7-9; j_gene: TRBJ2-7; d_gene: .; abundance: .; CDR3nt: TGTGCCAGCAGCCTGGGCCTGACCCACGAGCAGTACTTC; CDR3aa: CASSLGLTHEQYF
len: 13; v_gene: TRBV28; j_gene: TRBJ1-5; d_gene: TRBD1; abundance: many; CDR3nt: TGTGCCAACTCACAGGGGCTGAATCAGCCCCAGCATTTT; CDR3aa: CANSQGLNQPQHF
len: 15; v_gene: TRBV27; j_gene: TRBJ2-3; d_gene: TRBD1; abundance: .; CDR3nt: TGTGCCAGCAGTTCGAACAGGGGGCGAAGAGATACGCAGTATTTT; CDR3aa: CASSSNRGRRDTQYF
len: 14; v_gene: TRBV7-3; j_gene: TRBJ1-5; d_gene: .; abundance: .; CDR3nt: TGTGCCAGCAGCTTAAACGGACACAATCAGCCCCAGCATTTT; CDR3aa: CASSLNGHNQPQHF
len: 15; v_gene: TRBV30; j_gene: TRBJ2-7; d_gene: .; abundance: .; CDR3nt: TGTGCCTGGAGCGGTTCCATGGGGGCGGAATACGAGCAGTACTTC; CDR3aa: CAWSGSMGAEYEQYF
len: 13; v_gene: TRBV7-9; j_gene: TRBJ2-7; d_gene: .; abundance: .; CDR3nt: TGTGCCAGCAGCTTAGTTATCTCCTACGAGCAGTACTTC; CDR3aa: CASSLVISYEQYF
len: 14; v_gene: TRBV28; j_gene: TRBJ2-4; d_gene: .; abundance: few; CDR3nt: TGTGCCAGCAGTTTCAGGGCCAGGGGAAACATTCAGTACTTC; CDR3aa: CASSFRARGNIQYF
len: 12; v_gene: TRBV13; j_gene: TRBJ2-7; d_gene: TRBD2; abundance: .; CDR3nt: TGTGCCAGCACCTCGGGAGGCGACGAGCAGTACTTC; CDR3aa: CASTSGGDEQYF
len: 15; v_gene: TRBV28; j_gene: TRBJ2-7; d_gene: TRBD2; abundance: .; CDR3nt: TGTGCCAGCACCTCGATGTGGGAGGGCTCCTACGAGCAGTACTTC; CDR3aa: CASTSMWEGSYEQYF
len: 14; v_gene: TRBV27; j_gene: TRBJ2-7; d_gene: TRBD1; abundance: once; CDR3nt: TGTGCCAGTAGCTCCAGGACAGGGGCCTACGAGCAGTACTTC; CDR3aa: CASSSRTGAYEQYF
len: 14; v_gene: TRBV2; j_gene: TRBJ2-1; d_gene: TRBD2; abundance: once; CDR3nt: TGTGCCAGCAGGCCGGGACTAGTATACAATGAGCAGTTCTTC; CDR3aa: CASRPGLVYNEQFF
len: 14; v_gene: TRBV5-6; j_gene: TRBJ1-5; d_gene: .; abundance: .; CDR3nt: TGTGCCAGCAGCCGACAGTATAGCAATCAGCCCCAGCATTTT; CDR3aa: CASSRQYSNQPQHF
len: 12; v_gene: TRBV30; j_gene: TRBJ2-7; d_gene: .; abundance: .; CDR3nt: TGTGCCTGGGTTGACAGGACCCACGAGCAGTACTTC; CDR3aa: CAWVDRTHEQYF
len: 16; v_gene: TRBV11-3; j_gene: TRBJ2-3; d_gene: .; abundance: .; CDR3nt: TGTGCCAGCAGCTCCCGTGCGGGATCGGGGACAGATACGCAGTATTTT; CDR3aa: CASSSRAGSGTDTQYF
len: 15; v_gene: TRBV20-1; j_gene: TRBJ1-4; d_gene: TRBD1; abundance: .; CDR3nt: TGCAGTGCTAGTCCCGGACAGGGCCTTAATGAAAAACTGTTTTTT; CDR3aa: CSASPGQGLNEKLFF
len: 12; v_gene: TRBV18; j_gene: TRBJ2-5; d_gene: .; abundance: .; CDR3nt: TGTGCCAGCTCAAGCTCACAGGAGACCCAGTACTTC; CDR3aa: CASSSSQETQYF
len: 16; v_gene: TRBV14; j_gene: TRBJ1-3; d_gene: .; abundance: .; CDR3nt: TGTGCCAGCAGCCAACGCCTACAGGGATACGGAAACACCATATATTTT; CDR3aa: CASSQRLQGYGNTIYF
len: 15; v_gene: TRBV7-8; j_gene: TRBJ2-7; d_gene: TRBD2; abundance: .; CDR3nt: TGTGCCAGCACCCTGGTGGCTAGCGGGACCTACGAGCAGTACTTC; CDR3aa: CASTLVASGTYEQYF
len: 13; v_gene: TRBV27; j_gene: TRBJ1-4; d_gene: .; abundance: .; CDR3nt: TGTGCCAGCGGGCGTGAGTGGCGAGAAAAACTGTTTTTT; CDR3aa: CASGREWREKLFF
len: 17; v_gene: TRBV27; j_gene: TRBJ1-2; d_gene: TRBD1; abundance: .; CDR3nt: TGTGCCAGCAGCCTGGTGAGGCGGGACAGGGTCAACTATGGCTACACCTTC; CDR3aa: CASSLVRRDRVNYGYTF
len: 15; v_gene: TRBV27; j_gene: TRBJ2-7; d_gene: .; abundance: .; CDR3nt: TGTGCCAGCAGTTTGTCTGGGCCAGCCCTACACGAGCAGTACTTC; CDR3aa: CASSLSGPALHEQYF
len: 12; v_gene: TRBV5-5; j_gene: TRBJ2-7; d_gene: TRBD1; abundance: .; CDR3nt: TGTGCCAGCAGCTTGAACTCCAAAGGGGGCAACTTC; CDR3aa: CASSLNSKGGNF
len: 14; v_gene: TRBV5-4; j_gene: TRBJ2-7; d_gene: .; abundance: .; CDR3nt: TGTGCCAGCAGCCGTGGGGCGGTTACCTACGAGCAGTACTTC; CDR3aa: CASSRGAVTYEQYF
len: 16; v_gene: TRBV4-1; j_gene: TRBJ2-1; d_gene: TRBD2; abundance: once; CDR3nt: TGCGCCAGCAGCCGAACGGGACTAGCGGATTACAATGAGCAGTTCTTC; CDR3aa: CASSRTGLADYNEQFF
len: 14; v_gene: TRBV19; j_gene: TRBJ2-3; d_gene: .; abundance: .; CDR3nt: TGTGCCAGTAGTATCCGGACTAGCACAGATACGCAGTATTTT; CDR3aa: CASSIRTSTDTQYF